This T cell receptor beta chain came from a study of T cell repertoires in aging, cancer and after chemotherapy. Study-wide background: Donors were grouped into six age bands spanning 30 or younger through 70 or older. Study results and caveats: Compared with age-matched healthy donors, untreated hematological or solid cancer patients showed higher blood TCR clonality.

Rearranged V-D-J TRB sequences were amplified with a mixed TRB-A/B primer pool. TCRdb fed the multiplex PCR reads into MiXCR, producing one record per CDR3 protein. The top ten hold roughly 45% of the sample, which has 5,000 or so distinct CDR3 sequences, 38% seen once. In the case of this clonotype: Its antigen remains unknown. A read error may account for a junction end that differs from germline.

The germline V gene has CDR1 MNHEY and CDR2 SVGAGI. The CDR3 is 16 amino acids. TCR beta rearrangements were amplified from peripheral blood genomic DNA. The specimen was blood. This TCR was sampled from a human donor with a blood cancer. The rearrangement uses TRBV6-5 and TRBJ1-2; 7 positions match TRBD1. For the CDR3, the DNA is TGTGCCAGCAGTCCGATTGCAGGGGGTGGTAACTATGGCTTCACCTTC. It specifies CASSPIAGGGNYGFTF.